This T cell receptor (beta chain) emerged from a study of T cell responses to AZD1222 COVID-19 vaccine. General study findings and limits: The donor cohort was predominantly white British with a female majority, and clonal diversity may have been underestimated. The reported proportion of spike-specific TCRs targeting unmutated variant regions was nearly half.

The method was immunoSEQ multiplex PCR; TCRdb's version includes in-frame clones alone and lacks a portion of them. The sample comprises approximately 150,000 clones, roughly 88% of which are singletons, and about 6% rests with the top ten. CDR3 size: 16 residues. The V gene lost 0 bases and the J gene lost 6 bases, with 19 bases spanning the gap. Germline V CDR1 and CDR2: SGDLS, YYNGEE. Comment on this clone: The antigen remains unidentified.

This clonotype originated in an adult who received the AZD1222 COVID-19 vaccine. The sequenced sample was peripheral blood, obtained 28 days after the second AZD1222 dose. The rearrangement uses TRBV9 and TRBJ2-7; TRBD2 is a possible D gene (6 bases). The CDR3 DNA sequence: TGTGCCAGCAGCGTAGGTCCCGTGGAGGGAAGTGGCGAGCAGTACTTC. Residues: CASSVGPVEGSGEQYF.